These T cell receptor beta chains were read from a single sample in a study of blood T cell repertoires in COVID-19. Assay: immunoSEQ multiplex PCR; the TCRdb copy retains only in-frame clones and omits some. The data hold under 300,000 clones, with about 80% observed a single time. What was sequenced was peripheral blood. The receptors were gathered from an elderly woman with active or convalescent COVID-19. CDR3s include the opening cysteine and the closing phenylalanine or tryptophan. D genes are given only for firm matches. Part of the rows lack a size; the others show once, few, many or a class for expanded clones.

cdr3_nt cdr3_aa clone_size d_call j_call v_call
TGTGCCAGTAGTATATTCGGGGGGCTCACTGAAGCTTTCTTT CASSIFGGLTEAFF once NA TRBJ1-1 TRBV19
TGCGCCAGCAGCTCGGGGACAGGGGTCGGAACCGGGGAGCTGTTTTTT CASSSGTGVGTGELFF NA TRBD1 TRBJ2-2 TRBV5-1
TGTGCCAGCAGATTCGGGCGGGGTGGAAATCAGCCCCAGCATTTT CASRFGRGGNQPQHF NA NA TRBJ1-5 TRBV6-5
TGTGCCAGCAGTGTCTCGGGAGACGGACTCTTC CASSVSGDGLF NA NA TRBJ2-1 TRBV2
TGTGCCAGCAGCTTCACAGTGAACACTGAAGCTTTCTTT CASSFTVNTEAFF NA NA TRBJ1-1 TRBV11-2
TGTGCCAGCCAGCCTCAGGTTCCTGAAGCTTTCTTT CASQPQVPEAFF many NA TRBJ1-1 TRBV2
TGTGCCAGCAGCCACGGTGACTATGGCTACACCTTC CASSHGDYGYTF NA NA TRBJ1-2 TRBV3-1/TRBV3-2
TGTGCCAGCAGCCGATCCGGGACTAGCGGTTACAATGAGCAGTTCTTC CASSRSGTSGYNEQFF NA TRBD2 TRBJ2-1 TRBV3-1/TRBV3-2
TGTGCCAGCAGCCCTACAATAACAGGGGGCGGAAAGGGCTACACCTTC CASSPTITGGGKGYTF NA TRBD1 TRBJ1-2 TRBV5-4
TGTGCCAGCAGCCCCGTGGACTTTGAAAACGAGCAGTTCTTC CASSPVDFENEQFF NA NA TRBJ2-1 TRBV6-6
TGTGCCAGCAGTCTAGCGGGAGATTTCTATGAGCAGTTCTTC CASSLAGDFYEQFF NA TRBD2 TRBJ2-1 TRBV6-2/TRBV6-3
TGCGCCAGCAGCTTGACCGAGATAAAGGGCTACACCTTC CASSLTEIKGYTF once NA TRBJ1-2 TRBV5-1
TGTGCCGGAGCCGTCCGACCTGACACACGCATCACAGGGACGCCAAAACCCTACGAGCAGTACTTC CAGAVRPDTRITGTPKPYEQYF NA NA TRBJ2-7 TRBV27
TGTGCCAGCACCCTCGGGGACAGCGTTCGCAATCAGCCCCAGCATTTT CASTLGDSVRNQPQHF NA TRBD1 TRBJ1-5 TRBV28
TGTGCCAGCAGTTTTAGACTAGCGGGGAGCACAGATACGCAGTATTTT CASSFRLAGSTDTQYF NA TRBD2 TRBJ2-3 TRBV5-4
TGCGCCAGCAGCTTGATGACTGCCGCCTCCTACAATGAGCAGTTCTTC CASSLMTAASYNEQFF NA NA TRBJ2-1 TRBV5-1
TGTGCCTGGAGGGTAAGCGCTGGAAACACCATATATTTT CAWRVSAGNTIYF NA NA TRBJ1-3 TRBV30
TGCGCCAGCAGCCAAGGCGTGAGTAATGAAAAACTGTTTTTT CASSQGVSNEKLFF once NA TRBJ1-4 TRBV4-1
TGTGCCAGTAGAACCGGGGGGGCGGGTCAGCCCCAGCATTTT CASRTGGAGQPQHF NA NA TRBJ1-5 TRBV28
TGCGCCAGCAGCTTGACCGGGACAGGGGATTCACCCCTCCACTTT CASSLTGTGDSPLHF once TRBD1 TRBJ1-6 TRBV5-1
TGTGCCAGCAGTTTGCCACGGACAGTAAATTCACCCCTCCACTTT CASSLPRTVNSPLHF NA NA TRBJ1-6 TRBV27
TGTGCCATCAGTGACCTAGTGGAAGAGACCCAGTACTTC CAISDLVEETQYF NA NA TRBJ2-5 TRBV10-3
TGTGCCAGTACCACAGGGGGGAAAGAGACCCAGTACTTC CASTTGGKETQYF NA TRBD1 TRBJ2-5 TRBV19
TGCGCCAGCAGCTTGGAGGCAGGTCGAAACACCATATATTTT CASSLEAGRNTIYF NA NA TRBJ1-3 TRBV5-1
TGCGCCAGCAGCTTGGGGACAGGGGTAGTTCAGCCCCAGCATTTT CASSLGTGVVQPQHF NA TRBD1 TRBJ1-5 TRBV5-1
TGTGCCAGCAGGAGAACAGGTACATCCTACGAGCAGTACTTC CASRRTGTSYEQYF NA NA TRBJ2-7 TRBV2
TGTGCCAGTAGTATCCCCCCACTTCTTAGCTCCTACAATGAGCAGTTCTTC CASSIPPLLSSYNEQFF NA NA TRBJ2-1 TRBV19
TGCAGCACAGGGACAGGTGTTGATGAGCAGTTCTTC CSTGTGVDEQFF NA TRBD1 TRBJ2-1 TRBV29-1
TGTGCCTGGAGTGTACGTCTAGCGGGCCTCGACGAGCAGTACTTC CAWSVRLAGLDEQYF NA TRBD2 TRBJ2-7 TRBV30
TGTGCCAGCGGGGGACAGGGAGGATACGAGCAGTACTTC CASGGQGGYEQYF NA TRBD1 TRBJ2-7 TRBV2
TGTGCCAGCTCACCAGCGAATAGCAATCAGCCCCAGCATTTT CASSPANSNQPQHF NA NA TRBJ1-5 TRBV18
TGTGCCAGCTCACCCGGAGTCACCGGGGAGCTGTTTTTT CASSPGVTGELFF NA NA TRBJ2-2 TRBV18
TGTGCCAGCAGAGAGACAGGGACAATAAACACCATATATTTT CASRETGTINTIYF NA TRBD1 TRBJ1-3 TRBV25-1
TGTGCCAGCAGCCAAGAAATCCTTAGGGGGACTGAAGCTTTCTTT CASSQEILRGTEAFF NA NA TRBJ1-1 TRBV3-1/TRBV3-2
TGCGCCAGCAGCTTGAACAGGGAGTCAGATACGCAGTATTTT CASSLNRESDTQYF NA NA TRBJ2-3 TRBV5-1
TGTGCCAGCAGCCCGGGACCGCGGGATAATGAAAAACTGTTTTTT CASSPGPRDNEKLFF NA NA TRBJ1-4 TRBV5-5
TGTGCCAGCAGCACGTCCGGGACTAACCAAGAGACCCAGTACTTC CASSTSGTNQETQYF NA TRBD2 TRBJ2-5 TRBV11-2
TGTGCCAGCAGCCAACAAAAGACAGATCCGAACACTGAAGCTTTCTTT CASSQQKTDPNTEAFF NA NA TRBJ1-1 TRBV14